This T cell receptor (beta chain) is from a study of cytomegalovirus exposure and HLA in healthy donors. Germline values: CDR1 MDHEN, CDR2 SYDVKM. Trimming pared 4 bases from V and 4 bases from J, leaving 11 bases between. CDR3 size: 14 residues. This clone was seen only once. Antigen: not known. Healthy bone marrow donors supplied every sample. The PCR made use of 60 Vbeta and 13 Jbeta primers. Sequenced by immunoSEQ multiplex PCR; TCRdb stores in-frame clones only, minus some. The sample carries some 150,000 clones, 65% to 85% recorded once. Study results and limitations: For most TCR sequences rarity was the rule, although some public TCRs occurred in many donors.

This rearrangement joins TRBV28 to TRBJ2-1; weak D call: TRBD2 (7 bases). This TCR was sampled from a middle-aged woman in good health and CMV-seropositive. The material sequenced was PBMCs. This CDR3 is CASSSGGQYNEQFF. CDR3 in DNA: TGTGCCAGCAGTTCCGGGGGGCAATACAATGAGCAGTTCTTC.